This TCR beta chain was retrieved from a study of OX40 agonist ivuxolimab in advanced cancers. Regarding this clone: As yet, its antigen is unknown.

Whole-study findings and limits: At 0.1 to 3.0 mg/kg and by week 6, CD4+ and CD8+ T cells in the blood had expanded clonally.

The CDR3 length is 14 residues. V was cut by 1 base and J by 2 bases, with 8 bases left in between. Germline V gene lookup returns CDR1 KGHSH and CDR2 LQKENI. The assay was immunoSEQ multiplex PCR, and TCRdb's table has in-frame clones only and misses some. The data contain 55,000 to 65,000 clones, around 83% of them seen just once; the ten biggest clones take up around 3%. This TCR came from an adult with an advanced solid tumor such as melanoma, head and neck, liver or kidney cancer. The sample was CD4+ or CD8+ T cells sorted from blood, taken in a trial of the OX40 agonist ivuxolimab. The rearrangement joins TRBV18 to TRBJ2-5, with a weak D call TRBD1 (5 bases). The CDR3 reads CASSPRRQQETQYF. DNA for the CDR3: TGTGCCAGCTCACCACGGAGACAGCAAGAGACCCAGTACTTC.